The present TCR beta chain was sequenced within a study of blood T cell repertoires in COVID-19. Study-wide context: Specimens from acute and convalescent COVID-19 originated in the United States, Italy and Spain. The analysed material was cDNA or gDNA that came from T cells, B-cell-depleted T cells, or PBMCs.

As originally analysed: Amplifying reference gene primers gave estimates of nucleated cell counts. TCRdb keeps only in-frame clones here, not all; method: immunoSEQ multiplex PCR. V and J calls and clone size follow that table, whereas D and trimming were derived from the DNA. The profile shows approximately 150,000 clones, around four fifths of them singletons. The CDR3 is 14 residues long. CDR1 SNHLY and CDR2 FYNNEI come from the germline V gene. Trimming shortened V by 6 bases and J by 3 bases, and 14 bases separated the two germline ends. The TCR comes from a woman aged 70-85 years who had recovered from COVID-19. The chain is built from TRBV2 and TRBJ2-5; D is perhaps TRBD1 (6 bases). Sequencing input: peripheral blood. The CDR3: CASSAYRDKETQYF. The CDR3 DNA is TGTGCCAGCAGCGCCTACAGGGACAAAGAGACCCAGTACTTC.